These T cell receptor beta chains were read from a single sample in a study of vaccination and CD4 T cells after COVID-19. Each CDR3 protein is one row after TCRdb ran MiXCR on the PCR reads. This table holds approximately 11,000 distinct CDR3 sequences, about 74% found once. Antigen specificity for these receptors is unknown. Sequencing was performed on CD4+ T cells from blood, cultured in vitro. All receptors come from a human donor who had recovered from COVID-19. The CDR3 runs from the conserved cysteine through the conserved F or W. A D gene is named only where the DNA matches it firmly. Clone size is not always given. Where it is, it says once, few, many or a class for expanded clones.

D gene: TRBD1
clone size: NA
J gene: TRBJ1-5
V gene: TRBV27
CDR3 DNA: TGTGCCAGCAGTCGGTGGACAGGGAGAGGCAATCAGCCCCAGCATTTT
CDR3 protein: CASSRWTGRGNQPQHF

D gene: NA
clone size: NA
J gene: TRBJ1-3
V gene: TRBV27
CDR3 DNA: TGTGCCAGCAGCCCTCTCTCGTGGGGAAACACCATATATTTT
CDR3 protein: CASSPLSWGNTIYF

D gene: NA
clone size: few
J gene: TRBJ2-4
V gene: TRBV27
CDR3 DNA: TGTGCCAGCAGTTTTGGAGCCAAAAACATTCAGTACTTC
CDR3 protein: CASSFGAKNIQYF

D gene: TRBD2
clone size: NA
J gene: TRBJ2-5
V gene: TRBV19
CDR3 DNA: TGTGCCAGTAGTATGAGGTCCGGGGGGATGATAGAGACCCAGTACTTC
CDR3 protein: CASSMRSGGMIETQYF

D gene: NA
clone size: NA
J gene: TRBJ2-5
V gene: TRBV11-2
CDR3 DNA: TGTGCCAGCAGCCTCGGGCCGTCAGGGTCTGAGACCCAGTACTTC
CDR3 protein: CASSLGPSGSETQYF

D gene: TRBD2
clone size: NA
J gene: TRBJ2-1
V gene: TRBV2
CDR3 DNA: TGTGCCAGCATCCAAAACCTAGCGGGTGCCCGCCCGTCCTACAATGAGCAGTTCTTC
CDR3 protein: CASIQNLAGARPSYNEQFF

D gene: NA
clone size: NA
J gene: TRBJ2-6
V gene: TRBV19
CDR3 DNA: TGTGCCAGTACTCTAGGGTCCAGGAGCTCTGGGGCCAACGTCCTGACTTTC
CDR3 protein: CASTLGSRSSGANVLTF

D gene: NA
clone size: NA
J gene: TRBJ1-6
V gene: TRBV11-3
CDR3 DNA: TGTGCCAGCAGCCGACAATATAATTCACCCCTCCACTTT
CDR3 protein: CASSRQYNSPLHF

D gene: NA
clone size: NA
J gene: TRBJ1-2
V gene: TRBV27
CDR3 DNA: TGTGCCAGCAGGCGAGGGGGACCTAACTATGGCTACACCTTC
CDR3 protein: CASRRGGPNYGYTF

D gene: NA
clone size: once
J gene: TRBJ2-7
V gene: TRBV6-5
CDR3 DNA: TGTGCCAGCAGTTACTTTCCCGAACAGGGCCGATCCGAGCAGTACTTC
CDR3 protein: CASSYFPEQGRSEQYF

D gene: NA
clone size: NA
J gene: TRBJ1-5
V gene: TRBV27
CDR3 DNA: TGTGCCAGCAGGGGATCGGGCAATCAGCCCCAGCATTTT
CDR3 protein: CASRGSGNQPQHF

D gene: NA
clone size: NA
J gene: TRBJ1-4
V gene: TRBV7-2
CDR3 DNA: TGTGCCAGCAGCTCGAGCCAGGGTGAAAAACTGTTTTTT
CDR3 protein: CASSSSQGEKLFF

D gene: NA
clone size: once
J gene: TRBJ1-1
V gene: TRBV19
CDR3 DNA: TGTGCCAGTGGCCCCAGGTCAGGGCTAGGCACTGAAGCTTTCTTT
CDR3 protein: CASGPRSGLGTEAFF

D gene: NA
clone size: NA
J gene: TRBJ2-1
V gene: TRBV7-2
CDR3 DNA: TGTGCCAGCTCACTTATCCCGAAGAGCGTCTCCCTGGACCAAATGCAGCAGTTCTTC
CDR3 protein: CASSLIPKSVSLDQMQQFF

D gene: NA
clone size: NA
J gene: TRBJ1-2
V gene: TRBV4-1
CDR3 DNA: TGCGCCAGCAACTCGGGGGGTCTAGGCTACACCTTC
CDR3 protein: CASNSGGLGYTF

D gene: TRBD2
clone size: large
J gene: TRBJ2-1
V gene: TRBV10-3
CDR3 DNA: TGTGCCATCAGTGAAAGCCCTAGCGGGGGCCCAACCAATGAGCAGTTCTTC
CDR3 protein: CAISESPSGGPTNEQFF

D gene: NA
clone size: few
J gene: TRBJ2-7
V gene: TRBV7-2
CDR3 DNA: TGTGCCAGCAGCTCGGACTTTTCACAGTCCTACGAGCAGTACTTC
CDR3 protein: CASSSDFSQSYEQYF